Below, 5 T cell receptor beta chains from the same sample are listed, as sequenced in a study of blood T cells in healthy people across ages. A second PCR of 7 to 11 cycles used a sample-barcoded 5' primer and a J-beta primer mix. TCRdb re-analysed the 5' RACE reads in MiXCR, keeping a single row per CDR3 protein. Among approximately 850,000 distinct CDR3 sequences, under 55% were seen once, and the ten largest hold 15% to 25%. Sequencing used blood. The receptors come from a man aged 60 to 75 in good health.

This clonotype occurred a few times. The gene calls are TRBV7-3 and TRBJ2-2; no definite D call. The CDR3 has 13 amino acids. V lost 5 bases, J lost 4 bases, and 8 bases lay in between. In germline, CDR1 is SGHTA, CDR2 FQGTGA. CDR3 region: CASSLKATGELFF. DNA of the CDR3: TGTGCCAGCAGCCTAAAGGCCACCGGGGAGCTGTTTTTT.

This clonotype was detected many times. V and J are TRBV7-2 and TRBJ2-7; D is ambiguous. The CDR3 is 14 residues long. The V end was cut by 5 bases, the J end by 4 bases, with 15 bases between. CDR1 SGHTA and CDR2 FQGNSA come from the germline V gene. CDR3 residues: CASSLPDGIYEQYF. DNA for the CDR3: TGTGCCAGCAGCCTCCCCGACGGAATTTACGAGCAGTACTTC.

V usage is TRBV13 and J usage is TRBJ2-7; no reliable D call. The CDR3 covers 16 residues. Between the trimmed V and J ends, which lost 5 bases and 5 bases, there was a span of 22 bases. Germline V gene sequence: CDR1 PRHDT, CDR2 FYEKMQ (reference sequence). CDR3 sequence reads: CASSPRRTGRKDEQYF. The CDR3 DNA is TGTGCCAGCAGCCCCAGACGGACGGGCCGAAAGGACGAGCAGTACTTC.

In its sample, this clonotype was seen many times. This rearrangement joins TRBV27 to TRBJ1-4; D call uncertain. There are 16 residues in the CDR3. The V end lost 2 bases, the J end lost 3 bases, and 13 bases lay between the germline ends. Germline V lookup: CDR1 MNHEY, CDR2 SMNVEV (reference sequence). The CDR3 DNA is TGTGCCAGCAGTTTAGTAGGCGCCCAGGCTAATGAAAAACTGTTTTTT. Its protein product is CASSLVGAQANEKLFF.

The CDR3 DNA follows: TGCAGTGCTAGGGCGGCTAGCGGGGGACAAGAGACCCAGTACTTC. It specifies CSARAASGGQETQYF. The chain has TRBV20-1 and TRBJ2-5, with TRBD2 matching 10 bases. Looked up from germline, CDR1 is DFQATT and CDR2 is SNEGSKA (reference sequence). The length of the CDR3 is 15 residues. J lost 2 bases, V lost 3 bases, and 6 bases had no gene match.